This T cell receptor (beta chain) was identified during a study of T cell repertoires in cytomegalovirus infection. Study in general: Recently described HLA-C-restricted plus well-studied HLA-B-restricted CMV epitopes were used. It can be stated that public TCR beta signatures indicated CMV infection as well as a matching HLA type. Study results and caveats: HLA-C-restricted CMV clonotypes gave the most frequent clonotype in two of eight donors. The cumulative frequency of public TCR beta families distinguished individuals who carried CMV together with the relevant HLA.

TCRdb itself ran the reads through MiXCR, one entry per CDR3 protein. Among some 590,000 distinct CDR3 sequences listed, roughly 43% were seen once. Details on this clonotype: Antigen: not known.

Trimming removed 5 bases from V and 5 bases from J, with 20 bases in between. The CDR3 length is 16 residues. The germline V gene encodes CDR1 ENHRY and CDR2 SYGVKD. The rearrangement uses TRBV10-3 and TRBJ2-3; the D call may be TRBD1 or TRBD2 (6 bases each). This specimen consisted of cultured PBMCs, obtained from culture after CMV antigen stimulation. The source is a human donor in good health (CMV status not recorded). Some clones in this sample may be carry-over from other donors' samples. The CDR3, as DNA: TGTGCCATCAGTCCGAGTCCCACAGGGCGGGGAGATACGCAGTATTTT. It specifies CAISPSPTGRGDTQYF.